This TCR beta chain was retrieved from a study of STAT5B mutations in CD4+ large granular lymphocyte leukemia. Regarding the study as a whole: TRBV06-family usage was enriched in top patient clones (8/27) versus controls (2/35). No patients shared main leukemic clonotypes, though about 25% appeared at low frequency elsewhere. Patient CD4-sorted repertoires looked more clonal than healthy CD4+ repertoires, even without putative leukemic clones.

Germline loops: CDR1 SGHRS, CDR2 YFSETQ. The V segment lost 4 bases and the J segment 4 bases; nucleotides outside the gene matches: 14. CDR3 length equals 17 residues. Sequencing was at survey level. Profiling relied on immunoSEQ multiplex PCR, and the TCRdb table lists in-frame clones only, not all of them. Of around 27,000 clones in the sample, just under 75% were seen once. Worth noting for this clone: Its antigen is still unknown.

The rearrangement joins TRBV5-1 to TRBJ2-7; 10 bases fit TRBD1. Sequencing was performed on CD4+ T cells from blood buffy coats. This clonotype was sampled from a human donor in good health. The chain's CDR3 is CASSLGHPTGGSYEQYF. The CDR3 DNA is TGCGCCAGCAGCCTAGGTCATCCGACAGGGGGCTCGTACGAGCAGTACTTC.